Shown below are 15 T cell receptor beta chains from a single sample sequenced in a study of neoadjuvant anti-PD-1 for oral cavity cancer. Sequencing used immunoSEQ multiplex PCR; TCRdb keeps in-frame clones, though not all of them. The table shows over 15,000 clones, with 65% to 70% occurring only once. Specimen: PBMCs, collected before nivolumab (anti-PD-1) treatment. Receptor source: a person between 35 and 79 years old with oral cavity squamous cell carcinoma.

The chain has TRBV6-6 and TRBJ1-5; D is ambiguous. Germline CDR1 reads MNHNY; CDR2 reads SVGAGI (reference sequence). The CDR3 consists of 16 residues. Trimming took off 6 bases at V and 5 bases at J, with 20 bases between the two ends. The CDR3 loop is CASSIPGDLRDQPQHF. CDR3 nucleotide sequence: TGTGCCAGCAGCATCCCCGGGGATTTGAGGGATCAGCCCCAGCATTTT.

This clone was detected once. The chain is built from TRBV9 and TRBJ2-1; possibly TRBD1 for D (7 bases). Deletions cut 0 bases from V and 0 bases from J, with 22 bases between. CDR1 and CDR2 (germline): SGDLS, YYNGEE. This CDR3 is built from 20 residues. Here the CDR3 reads CASSVGGETGRSRSYNEQFF. The CDR3 nucleotides read TGTGCCAGCAGCGTAGGCGGAGAGACAGGGAGGAGCCGCTCCTACAATGAGCAGTTCTTC.

The V gene is TRBV5-1, the J gene TRBJ1-5; 10 bases match TRBD1. CDR1 SGHRS and CDR2 YFSETQ come from the germline V gene. The CDR3 contains 16 residues. With 5 bases clipped from V and 6 bases from J, the junction kept 11 bases outside the gene matches. CDR3 residues: CASSLGGTGVPQPQHF. DNA of the CDR3: TGCGCCAGCAGTCTGGGCGGGACAGGGGTCCCTCAGCCCCAGCATTTT.

In its sample, this clone was seen a few times. The genes are TRBV11-2 and TRBJ1-5; D unclear. Per the germline V gene, CDR1 is SGHAT and CDR2 is FQNNGV. The CDR3 runs to 14 residues. V shed 1 base and J shed 3 bases, with 7 bases lying between them. CDR3: CASSLGGNNQPQHF. CDR3 DNA sequence: TGTGCCAGCAGCTTAGGAGGCAACAATCAGCCCCAGCATTTT.

The chain links TRBV20-1 to TRBJ1-1, with a weak D call TRBD1 (6 bases). The V end was cut by 3 bases, the J end by 10 bases, with 12 bases between. Germline V gene lookup returns CDR1 DFQATT and CDR2 SNEGSKA (reference sequence). The CDR3 is 11 amino acids. The CDR3 region has the DNA TGCAGTGCTAGTCTACAGGGTGGAGCTTTCTTT. It yields the protein CSASLQGGAFF.

This chain uses TRBV25-1 with TRBJ2-7, with 10 bases fitting TRBD1. This CDR3 has 14 residues. V lost 5 bases to trimming and J lost 6 bases; unmatched junction nucleotides: 7. CDR1 is MGHDK and CDR2 is SYGVNS in the germline V gene. CDR3 nucleotides: TGTGCCAGCAGTTTCGGGACAGGGGTAGCCGAGCAGTACTTC. Protein: CASSFGTGVAEQYF.

In regard to this clone: A read error may produce the germline difference seen at one junction end. The rearrangement uses TRBV7-7 and TRBJ2-3; D remains ambiguous. Germline loops: CDR1 SSHAT, CDR2 FNYEAQ (reference sequence). The CDR3 is 13 residues long. The CDR3 is CASSFGSTDTQYF. The CDR3 DNA is TGTGCTAGCAGCTTTGGGTCCACAGATACGCAGTATTTT. Drawing the rest from reference TRBV7-7 and TRBJ2-3, the complete variable domain is GAGVSQSPRYKVTKRGQDVTLRCDPISSHATLYWYQQALGQGPEFLTYFNYEAQPDKSGLPSDRFSAERPEGSISTLTIQRTEQRDSAMYRCASSFGSTDTQYFGPGTRLTVL.

The chain has TRBV11-2 and TRBJ2-7; 13 positions agree with TRBD2. V was clipped by 1 base and J by 5 bases; unmatched bases: 8. Germline V CDR1 and CDR2: SGHAT, FQNNGV. The CDR3 totals 17 residues. This CDR3 is CASSLAQLGLAGNEQYF. In DNA, the CDR3 is TGTGCCAGCAGCTTAGCCCAACTGGGACTAGCGGGAAACGAGCAGTACTTC.

In its sample, this clone was seen a few times. This chain uses TRBV30 with TRBJ1-1; D unclear. The CDR3 loop spans 10 amino acids. The germline gives CDR1 GTSNPN, CDR2 SVGIG (reference sequence). V dropped 7 bases and J dropped 0 bases, with 3 bases sitting between them. CDR3 sequence: CASMNTEAFF. CDR3 coding DNA: TGTGCCTCAATGAACACTGAAGCTTTCTTT. Full variable domain (rest looked up from reference TRBV30 and TRBJ1-1): SQTIHQWPATLVQPVGSPLSLECTVEGTSNPNLYWYRQAAGRGLQLLFYSVGIGQISSEVPQNLSASRPQDRQFILSSKKLLLSDSGFYLCASMNTEAFFGQGTRLTVV.

This clone was seen a handful of times. The rearrangement uses TRBV6-5 and TRBJ1-2; the D is unclear. The V gene's germline CDR1 is MNHEY and CDR2 SVGAGI. This CDR3 is built from 12 residues. V was clipped by 6 bases and J by 7 bases, with 12 bases between them. For the CDR3, the DNA is TGTGCCAGCAGCCCCAGAGGGCGTGGCTACACCTTC. Its translation: CASSPRGRGYTF.

This chain connects TRBV30 to TRBJ2-1, with D maybe TRBD1 (6 bases). The CDR3 spans 12 residues. Trimming shortened V by 3 bases and J by 4 bases, and 7 bases separated the two germline ends. In germline, CDR1 is GTSNPN, CDR2 SVGIG (reference sequence). The CDR3 DNA sequence: TGTGCCTGGAGACAGGGATACAATGAGCAGTTCTTC. It encodes CAWRQGYNEQFF.

This chain links TRBV5-1 with TRBJ2-3; D gene unclear. The CDR3 consists of 13 residues. CDR1 SGHRS and CDR2 YFSETQ come from the germline V gene. V lost 3 bases and J 4 bases, leaving 9 bases between the germline ends. The CDR3 sequence: CASSSSNPDTQYF. In DNA, the CDR3 is TGCGCCAGCAGCTCCTCCAATCCAGATACGCAGTATTTT.

This clone was recorded once. The chain recombines TRBV10-2 with TRBJ1-2; D is possibly TRBD1 (6 bases). Germline assignment: CDR1 WSHSY and CDR2 SAAADI. This CDR3 is built from 16 residues. V was shortened by 5 bases and J by 6 bases, with 22 bases between the two germline ends. CDR3 sequence (DNA): TGCGCCAGCAGTAGAACGAGGACAGCCTCTGTCGATGGCTACACCTTC. The encoded protein is CASSRTRTASVDGYTF.

The CDR3 bases are TGTGCCAGCAGCGTAGACGGGGGCGGAAATCAGCCCCAGCATTTT. Encoded protein: CASSVDGGGNQPQHF. The chain carries TRBV9 and TRBJ1-5, with D tentatively TRBD1 (6 bases). V was pared by 0 bases and J by 4 bases, with 11 bases between. This CDR3 has 15 residues. Germline values: CDR1 SGDLS, CDR2 YYNGEE.

V gene TRBV5-1 combines with J gene TRBJ2-3; the match to TRBD2 covers 11 bases. V trimming: 5 bases; J trimming: 2 bases; junction bases outside the gene matches: 1. Germline assignment: CDR1 SGHRS and CDR2 YFSETQ. There are 14 residues in the CDR3. The CDR3 region is CASRTSGVTDTQYF. The CDR3 bases are TGCGCCAGCAGGACTAGCGGGGTCACAGATACGCAGTATTTT. Supplemented by reference TRBV5-1 and TRBJ2-3, the full variable domain reads KAGVTQTPRYLIKTRGQQVTLSCSPISGHRSVSWYQQTPGQGLQFLFEYFSETQRNKGNFPGRFSGRQFSNSRSEMNVSTLELGDSALYLCASRTSGVTDTQYFGPGTRLTVL.